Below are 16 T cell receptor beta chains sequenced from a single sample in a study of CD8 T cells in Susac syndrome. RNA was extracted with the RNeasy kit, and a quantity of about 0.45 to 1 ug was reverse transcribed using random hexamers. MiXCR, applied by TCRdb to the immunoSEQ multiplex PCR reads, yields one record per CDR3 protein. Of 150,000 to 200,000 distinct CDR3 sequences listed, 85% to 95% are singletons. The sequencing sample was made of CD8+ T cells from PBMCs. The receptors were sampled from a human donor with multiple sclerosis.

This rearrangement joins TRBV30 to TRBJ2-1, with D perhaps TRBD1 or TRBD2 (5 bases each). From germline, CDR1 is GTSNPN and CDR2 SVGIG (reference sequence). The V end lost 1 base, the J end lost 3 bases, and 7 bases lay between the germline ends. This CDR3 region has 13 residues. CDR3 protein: CAWSGDGYNEQFF. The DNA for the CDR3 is TGTGCCTGGAGTGGGGACGGCTACAATGAGCAGTTCTTC.

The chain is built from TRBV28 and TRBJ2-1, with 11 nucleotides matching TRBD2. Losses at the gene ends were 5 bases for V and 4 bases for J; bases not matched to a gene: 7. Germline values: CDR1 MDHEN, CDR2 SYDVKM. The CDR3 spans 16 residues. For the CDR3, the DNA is TGTGCCAGCAGTCTACTAGCGGGAGTGGGGTACAATGAGCAGTTCTTC. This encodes CASSLLAGVGYNEQFF.

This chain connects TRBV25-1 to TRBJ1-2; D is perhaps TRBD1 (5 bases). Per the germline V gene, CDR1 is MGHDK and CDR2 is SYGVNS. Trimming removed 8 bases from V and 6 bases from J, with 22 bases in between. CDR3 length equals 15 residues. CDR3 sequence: CASQYGRGRVDGYTF. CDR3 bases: TGTGCCAGCCAATACGGCCGGGGCCGGGTTGATGGCTACACCTTC.

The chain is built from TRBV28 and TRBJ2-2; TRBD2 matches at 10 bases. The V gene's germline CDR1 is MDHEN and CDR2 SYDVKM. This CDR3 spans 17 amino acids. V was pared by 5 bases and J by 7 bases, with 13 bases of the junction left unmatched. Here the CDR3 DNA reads TGTGCCAGCAGTCCACTTCAGCTAGCGGGAGTTGACGGGGAGCTGTTTTTT. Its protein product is CASSPLQLAGVDGELFF.

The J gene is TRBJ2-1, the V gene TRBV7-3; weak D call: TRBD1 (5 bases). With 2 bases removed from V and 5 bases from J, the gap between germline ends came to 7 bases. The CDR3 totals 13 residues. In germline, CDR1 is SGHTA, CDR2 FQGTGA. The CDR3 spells CASSLLGDNEQFF. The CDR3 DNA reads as TGTGCCAGCAGCTTATTAGGGGACAATGAGCAGTTCTTC.

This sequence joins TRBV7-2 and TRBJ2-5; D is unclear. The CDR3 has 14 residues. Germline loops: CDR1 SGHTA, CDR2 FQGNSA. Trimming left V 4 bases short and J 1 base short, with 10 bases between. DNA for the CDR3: TGTGCCAGCAGCTACCGCCGGATCCAAGAGACCCAGTACTTC. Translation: CASSYRRIQETQYF.

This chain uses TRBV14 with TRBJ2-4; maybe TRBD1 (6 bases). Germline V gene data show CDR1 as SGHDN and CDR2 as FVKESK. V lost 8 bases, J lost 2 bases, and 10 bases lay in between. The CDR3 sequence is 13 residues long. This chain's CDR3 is CASAQGTKNIQYF. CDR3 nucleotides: TGTGCCAGCGCACAGGGAACCAAAAACATTCAGTACTTC.

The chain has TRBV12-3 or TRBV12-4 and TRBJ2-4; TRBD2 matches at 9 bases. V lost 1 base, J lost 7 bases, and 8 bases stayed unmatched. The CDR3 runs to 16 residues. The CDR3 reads CASSLVGGRAANIQYF. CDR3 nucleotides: TGTGCCAGCAGTTTAGTTGGCGGGAGGGCCGCGAACATTCAGTACTTC.

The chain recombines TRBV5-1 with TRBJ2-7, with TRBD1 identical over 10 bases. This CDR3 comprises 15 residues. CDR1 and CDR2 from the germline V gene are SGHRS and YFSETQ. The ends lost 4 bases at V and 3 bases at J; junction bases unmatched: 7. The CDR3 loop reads CASSTTGGSNYEQYF. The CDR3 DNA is TGCGCCAGCAGCACGACAGGGGGCTCCAACTACGAGCAGTACTTC.

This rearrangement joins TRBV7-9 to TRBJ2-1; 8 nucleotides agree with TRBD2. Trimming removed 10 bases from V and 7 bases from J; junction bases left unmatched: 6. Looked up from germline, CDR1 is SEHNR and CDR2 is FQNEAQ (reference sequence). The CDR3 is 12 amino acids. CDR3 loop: CATSGPENEQFF. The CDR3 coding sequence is TGTGCCACTAGCGGGCCGGAAAATGAGCAGTTCTTC.

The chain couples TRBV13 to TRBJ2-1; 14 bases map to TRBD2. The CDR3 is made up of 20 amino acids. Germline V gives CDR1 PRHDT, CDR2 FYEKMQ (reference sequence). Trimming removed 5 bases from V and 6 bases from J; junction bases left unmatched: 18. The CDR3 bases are TGTGCCAGCAGCCCTCTCCGACTAGCGGGAGGGCCAGGGATGGGCAATGAGCAGTTCTTC. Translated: CASSPLRLAGGPGMGNEQFF.

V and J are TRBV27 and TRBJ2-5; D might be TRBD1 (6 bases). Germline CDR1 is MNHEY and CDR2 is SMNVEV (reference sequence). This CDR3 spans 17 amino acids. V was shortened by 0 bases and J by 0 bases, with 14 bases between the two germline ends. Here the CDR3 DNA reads TGTGCCAGCAGTTTATCAAGAGGGGACAACTACCAAGAGACCCAGTACTTC. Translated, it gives CASSLSRGDNYQETQYF.

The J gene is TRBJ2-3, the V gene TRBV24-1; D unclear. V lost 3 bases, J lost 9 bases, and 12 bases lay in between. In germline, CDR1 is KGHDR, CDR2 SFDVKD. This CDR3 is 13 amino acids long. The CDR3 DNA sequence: TGTGCCACCAGTGATCCCCAGGATTGGACGCAGTATTTT. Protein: CATSDPQDWTQYF.

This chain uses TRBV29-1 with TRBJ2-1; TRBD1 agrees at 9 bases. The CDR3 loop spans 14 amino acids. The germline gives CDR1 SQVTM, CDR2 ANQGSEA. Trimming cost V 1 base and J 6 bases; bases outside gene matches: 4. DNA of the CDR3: TGCAGCGTTGAAGGGACAGGGGCTATCAATGAGCAGTTCTTC. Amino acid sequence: CSVEGTGAINEQFF.

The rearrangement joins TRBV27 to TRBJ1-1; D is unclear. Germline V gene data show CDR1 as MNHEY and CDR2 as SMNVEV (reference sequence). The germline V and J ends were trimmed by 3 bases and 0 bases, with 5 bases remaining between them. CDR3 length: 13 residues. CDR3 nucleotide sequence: TGTGCCAGCAGTTTGTTCGTGAACACTGAAGCTTTCTTT. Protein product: CASSLFVNTEAFF.

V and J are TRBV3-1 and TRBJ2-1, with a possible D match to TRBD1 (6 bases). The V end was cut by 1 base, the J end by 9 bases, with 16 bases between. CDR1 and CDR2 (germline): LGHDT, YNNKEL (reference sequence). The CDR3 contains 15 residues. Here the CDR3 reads CASSQGTGWAGEQFF. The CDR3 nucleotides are TGTGCCAGCAGCCAAGGTACAGGGTGGGCCGGTGAGCAGTTCTTC.